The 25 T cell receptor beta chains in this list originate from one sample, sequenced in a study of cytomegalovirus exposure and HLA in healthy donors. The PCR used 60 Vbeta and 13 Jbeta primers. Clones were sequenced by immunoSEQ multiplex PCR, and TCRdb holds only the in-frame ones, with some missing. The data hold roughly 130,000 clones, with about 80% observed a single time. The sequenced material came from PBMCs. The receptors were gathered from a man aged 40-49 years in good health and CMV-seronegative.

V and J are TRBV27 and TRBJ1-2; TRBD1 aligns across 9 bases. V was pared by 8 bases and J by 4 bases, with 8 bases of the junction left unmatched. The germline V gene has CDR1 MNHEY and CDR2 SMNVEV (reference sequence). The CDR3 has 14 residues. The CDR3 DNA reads TGTGCCAGCGCCCCGACAGGGGGAGGCTATGGCTACACCTTC. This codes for CASAPTGGGYGYTF.

This CDR3 reads CASSPTPGSLGEQYF. The CDR3 coding sequence is TGTGCCAGCAGCCCCACCCCCGGGTCCCTCGGCGAGCAGTACTTC. V usage is TRBV7-3 and J usage is TRBJ2-7; D is unclear. In germline, CDR1 is SGHTA, CDR2 FQGTGA. The V and J ends lost 5 bases and 6 bases respectively, with 20 bases between them. This CDR3 region has 15 residues.

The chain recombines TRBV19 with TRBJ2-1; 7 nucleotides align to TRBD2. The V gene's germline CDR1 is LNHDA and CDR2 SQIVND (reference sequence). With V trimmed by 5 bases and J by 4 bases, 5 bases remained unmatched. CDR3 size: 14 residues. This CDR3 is CASSVGGGYNEQFF. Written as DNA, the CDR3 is TGTGCCAGTAGTGTCGGGGGAGGGTACAATGAGCAGTTCTTC.

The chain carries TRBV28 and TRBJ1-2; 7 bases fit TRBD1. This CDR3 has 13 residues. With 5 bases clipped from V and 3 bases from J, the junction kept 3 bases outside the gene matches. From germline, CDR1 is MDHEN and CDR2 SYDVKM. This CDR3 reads CASSQGGYYGYTF. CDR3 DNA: TGTGCCAGCAGTCAGGGGGGATACTATGGCTACACCTTC.

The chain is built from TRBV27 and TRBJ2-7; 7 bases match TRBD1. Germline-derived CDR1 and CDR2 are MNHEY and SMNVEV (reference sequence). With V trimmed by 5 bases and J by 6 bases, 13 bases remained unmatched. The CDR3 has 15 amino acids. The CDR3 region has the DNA TGTGCCAGCAGTCCGCCCGGGACAGTTCACAGCGAGCAGTACTTC. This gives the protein CASSPPGTVHSEQYF.

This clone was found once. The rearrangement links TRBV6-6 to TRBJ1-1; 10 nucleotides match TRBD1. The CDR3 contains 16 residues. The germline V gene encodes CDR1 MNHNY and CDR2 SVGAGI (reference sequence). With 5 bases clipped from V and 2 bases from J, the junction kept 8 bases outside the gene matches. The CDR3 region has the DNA TGTGCCAGCAGTGGGTCTAAGACAGGGGGCAACACTGAAGCTTTCTTT. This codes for CASSGSKTGGNTEAFF.

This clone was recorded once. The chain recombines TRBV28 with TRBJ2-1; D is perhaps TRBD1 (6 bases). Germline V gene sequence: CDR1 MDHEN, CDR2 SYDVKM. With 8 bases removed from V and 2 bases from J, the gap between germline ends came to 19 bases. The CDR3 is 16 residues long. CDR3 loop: CASGRRGHSTYNEQFF. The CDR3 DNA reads TGTGCCAGCGGACGCCGGGGACACTCGACCTACAATGAGCAGTTCTTC.

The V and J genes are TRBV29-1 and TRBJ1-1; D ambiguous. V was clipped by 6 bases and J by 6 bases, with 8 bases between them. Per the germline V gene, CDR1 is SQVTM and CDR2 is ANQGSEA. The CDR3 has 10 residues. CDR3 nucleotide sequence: TGCAGCGTGCTAAGCCCTGAAGCTTTCTTT. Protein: CSVLSPEAFF.

CDR3 in DNA: TGTGCCAGCAGCTTAGTCCCGGCAGGGGGACCCCACGAGCAGTACTTC. It codes for CASSLVPAGGPHEQYF. This chain uses TRBV7-9 with TRBJ2-7; TRBD1 agrees at 7 bases. CDR1 and CDR2 from the germline V gene are SEHNR and FQNEAQ (reference sequence). The CDR3 extends over 16 amino acids. V lost 1 base and J lost 5; bases outside the gene matches: 11.

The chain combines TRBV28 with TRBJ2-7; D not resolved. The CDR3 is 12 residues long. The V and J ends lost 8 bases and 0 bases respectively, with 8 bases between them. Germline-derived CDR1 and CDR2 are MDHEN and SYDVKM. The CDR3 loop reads CASGDPSYEQYF. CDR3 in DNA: TGTGCCAGCGGAGACCCCTCCTACGAGCAGTACTTC.

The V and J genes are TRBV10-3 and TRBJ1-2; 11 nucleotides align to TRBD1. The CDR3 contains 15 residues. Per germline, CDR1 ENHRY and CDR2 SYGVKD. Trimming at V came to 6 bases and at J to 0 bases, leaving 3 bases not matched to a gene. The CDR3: CAISGQGASNYGYTF. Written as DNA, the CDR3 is TGTGCCATCAGCGGACAGGGGGCATCTAACTATGGCTACACCTTC.

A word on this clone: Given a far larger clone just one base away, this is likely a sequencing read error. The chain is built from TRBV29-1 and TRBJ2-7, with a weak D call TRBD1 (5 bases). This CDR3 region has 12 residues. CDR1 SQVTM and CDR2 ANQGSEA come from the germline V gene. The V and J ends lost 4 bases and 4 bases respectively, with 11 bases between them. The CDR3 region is CSVAGREYEQYF. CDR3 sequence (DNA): TGCAGCGTTGCGGGCAGGGAATACGAGCAGTACTTC.

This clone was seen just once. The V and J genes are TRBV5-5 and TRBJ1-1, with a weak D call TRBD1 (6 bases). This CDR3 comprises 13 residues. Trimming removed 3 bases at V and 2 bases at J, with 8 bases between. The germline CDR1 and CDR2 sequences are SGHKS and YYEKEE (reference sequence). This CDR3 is CASSWGHNTEAFF. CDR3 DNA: TGTGCCAGCAGCTGGGGACACAACACTGAAGCTTTCTTT.

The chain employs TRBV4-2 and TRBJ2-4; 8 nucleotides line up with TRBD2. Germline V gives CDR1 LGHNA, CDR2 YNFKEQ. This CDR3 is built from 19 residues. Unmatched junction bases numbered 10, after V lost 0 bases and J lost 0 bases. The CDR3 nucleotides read TGTGCCAGCAGCCAAGATAGGAGCGGGGGTCTGGGAGCCAAAAACATTCAGTACTTC. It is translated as CASSQDRSGGLGAKNIQYF.

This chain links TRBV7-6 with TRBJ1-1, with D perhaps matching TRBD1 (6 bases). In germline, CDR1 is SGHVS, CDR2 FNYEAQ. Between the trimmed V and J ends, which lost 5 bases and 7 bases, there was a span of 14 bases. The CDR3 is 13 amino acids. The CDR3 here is CASSPRQDLEAFF. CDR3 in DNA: TGTGCCAGCAGCCCACGACAGGACCTTGAAGCTTTCTTT.

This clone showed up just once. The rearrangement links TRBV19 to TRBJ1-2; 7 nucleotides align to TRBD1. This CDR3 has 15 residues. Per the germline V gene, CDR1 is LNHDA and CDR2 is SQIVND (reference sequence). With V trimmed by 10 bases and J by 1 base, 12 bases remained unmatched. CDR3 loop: CATRQGPDLNYGYTF. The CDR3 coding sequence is TGTGCCACCAGACAGGGTCCCGACCTTAACTATGGCTACACCTTC.

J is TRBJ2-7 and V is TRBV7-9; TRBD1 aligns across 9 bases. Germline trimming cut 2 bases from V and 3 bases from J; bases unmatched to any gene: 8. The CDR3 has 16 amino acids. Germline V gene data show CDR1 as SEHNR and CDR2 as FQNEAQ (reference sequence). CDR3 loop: CASSLNTGGKLYEQYF. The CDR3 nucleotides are TGTGCCAGCAGCTTAAACACAGGGGGCAAACTCTACGAGCAGTACTTC.

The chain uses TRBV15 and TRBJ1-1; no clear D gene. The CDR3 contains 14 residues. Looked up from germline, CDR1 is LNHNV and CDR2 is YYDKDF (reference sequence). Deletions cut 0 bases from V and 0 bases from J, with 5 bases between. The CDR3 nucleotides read TGTGCCACCAGCAGAGATGGGCTGAACACTGAAGCTTTCTTT. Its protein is CATSRDGLNTEAFF.

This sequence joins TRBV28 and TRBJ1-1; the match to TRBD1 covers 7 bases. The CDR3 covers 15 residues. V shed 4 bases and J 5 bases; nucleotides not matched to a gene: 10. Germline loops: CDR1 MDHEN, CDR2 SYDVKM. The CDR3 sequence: CASSWRQGRKTEAFF. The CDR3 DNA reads TGTGCCAGCAGTTGGAGACAGGGCCGGAAGACTGAAGCTTTCTTT.

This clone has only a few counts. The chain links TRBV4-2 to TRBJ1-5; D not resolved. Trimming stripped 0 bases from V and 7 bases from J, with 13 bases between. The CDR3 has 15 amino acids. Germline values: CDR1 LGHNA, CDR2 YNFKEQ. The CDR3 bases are TGTGCCAGCAGCCAAGATTTGGGTCGGCGGCAGCCCCAGCATTTT. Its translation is CASSQDLGRRQPQHF.

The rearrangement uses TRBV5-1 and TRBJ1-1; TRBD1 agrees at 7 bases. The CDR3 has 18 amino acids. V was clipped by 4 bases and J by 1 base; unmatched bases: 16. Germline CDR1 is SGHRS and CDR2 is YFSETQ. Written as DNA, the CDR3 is TGCGCCAGCAGCCCCGGGCGCGGAGGGGGCGTGGGGAACACTGAAGCTTTCTTT. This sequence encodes CASSPGRGGGVGNTEAFF.

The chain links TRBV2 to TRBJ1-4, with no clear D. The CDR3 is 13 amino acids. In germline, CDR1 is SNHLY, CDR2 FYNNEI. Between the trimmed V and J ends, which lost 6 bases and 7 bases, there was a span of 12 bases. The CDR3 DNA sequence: TGTGCCAGCAGCGCGGGGAACAGTGAAAAACTGTTTTTT. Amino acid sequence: CASSAGNSEKLFF.

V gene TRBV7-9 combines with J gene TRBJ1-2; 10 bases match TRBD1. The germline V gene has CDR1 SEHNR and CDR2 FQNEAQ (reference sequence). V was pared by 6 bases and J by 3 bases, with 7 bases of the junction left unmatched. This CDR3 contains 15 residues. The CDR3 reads CASSSGTGVHYGYTF. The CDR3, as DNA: TGTGCCAGCAGTTCCGGGACAGGGGTTCACTATGGCTACACCTTC.

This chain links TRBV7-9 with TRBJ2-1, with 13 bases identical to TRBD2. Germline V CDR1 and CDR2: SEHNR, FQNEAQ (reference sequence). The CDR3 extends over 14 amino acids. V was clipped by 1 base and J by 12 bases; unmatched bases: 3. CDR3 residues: CASSLEGLAGMQFF. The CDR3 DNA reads TGTGCCAGCAGCTTAGAGGGACTAGCGGGGATGCAGTTCTTC.

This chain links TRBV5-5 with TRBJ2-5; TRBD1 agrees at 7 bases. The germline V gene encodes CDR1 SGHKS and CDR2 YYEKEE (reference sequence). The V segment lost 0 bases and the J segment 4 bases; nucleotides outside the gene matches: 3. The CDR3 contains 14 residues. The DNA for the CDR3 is TGTGCCAGCAGCTTGGGACAGGGTGTAGAGACCCAGTACTTC. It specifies CASSLGQGVETQYF.